The clone carrying this TCR beta chain was observed a few times. As handled by the study authors: It was from reference gene primer amplification that nucleated cell counts were estimated. TCRdb keeps only in-frame clones here, not all; method: immunoSEQ multiplex PCR. The V and J calls and clone size come from that table; D and trimming were worked out from the DNA. The sample holds under 250,000 clones; about 80% are singletons and the top ten take roughly 2.5%. The entry originates in a study of blood T cell repertoires in COVID-19. The wider study: There were acute and convalescent COVID-19 samples, and they came from the United States, Italy and Spain. Nucleic acid was either cDNA or gDNA, and it came from T cells, B-cell-depleted T cells, or PBMCs.

The CDR3 extends over 14 amino acids. The germline V gene has CDR1 SNHLY and CDR2 FYNNEI. Deletions cut 6 bases from V and 7 bases from J, with 18 bases between. The clonotype comes from a woman aged 40 to 55 with active or convalescent COVID-19. Sequencing input: peripheral blood. The chain links TRBV2 to TRBJ1-2; D perhaps matches TRBD1 (6 bases). The CDR3 bases are TGTGCCAGCAGCGGGATGCAACAGGGTTTTGGCTACACCTTC. This codes for CASSGMQQGFGYTF.